These 12 T cell receptor beta chains were all obtained from the same sample, sequenced in a study of T cells in localized non-small cell lung cancer. Sequencing used immunoSEQ multiplex PCR; TCRdb keeps in-frame clones, though not all of them. The sample holds about 40,000 clones, 86% seen once. This specimen was peripheral blood, taken before any cancer treatment. These receptors were collected from a man between 40 and 70 years old with stage I lung adenocarcinoma.

The chain uses TRBV6-1 and TRBJ1-2; 9 bases align to TRBD1. This CDR3 region has 14 residues. V shed 6 bases, J shed 4 bases, and the junction held 6 bases outside the gene matches. CDR1 MNHNS and CDR2 SASEGT come from the germline V gene. As DNA, the CDR3 is TGTGCCAGCAGAAATCCGGGACAGGGCTATGGCTACACCTTC. It encodes CASRNPGQGYGYTF.

This chain uses TRBV28 with TRBJ2-7; the D gene is possibly TRBD2 (6 bases). The CDR3 is 14 residues long. Trimming took 2 bases from V and 7 from J, leaving 15 bases between them. Germline V CDR1 and CDR2: MDHEN, SYDVKM. CDR3 nucleotide sequence: TGTGCCAGCAGTTTAACATTTAGTCGGGAGGAGCAGTACTTC. It specifies CASSLTFSREEQYF.

This rearrangement joins TRBV5-1 to TRBJ2-1, with D possibly matching TRBD2 (6 bases). In germline, CDR1 is SGHRS, CDR2 YFSETQ. V lost 2 bases and J 7 bases, leaving 16 bases between the germline ends. The CDR3 runs to 15 residues. CDR3 in DNA: TGCGCCAGCAGCTTTTCGGGGGAGACTCTGAATGAGCAGTTCTTC. Translation: CASSFSGETLNEQFF.

The V call is TRBV4-2, the J call TRBJ1-3; D is ambiguous. V gave up 0 bases and J gave up 6 bases, with 9 bases separating them. CDR1 is LGHNA and CDR2 is YNFKEQ in the germline V gene. The CDR3 runs 14 residues. Here the CDR3 DNA reads TGTGCCAGCAGCCAAGAGAAGCAGATAAACACCATATATTTT. Protein: CASSQEKQINTIYF.

This clone was seen only a few times. This chain joins TRBV5-5 and TRBJ1-2; D remains unclear. Germline CDR1 SGHKS, CDR2 YYEKEE (reference sequence). V shed 0 bases and J shed 0 bases, with 6 bases lying between them. The CDR3 is 14 residues long. The CDR3 region is CASSLASANYGYTF. CDR3 coding DNA: TGTGCCAGCAGCTTGGCGTCAGCTAACTATGGCTACACCTTC.

This rearrangement joins TRBV12-5 to TRBJ2-5; possible D gene TRBD1, 5 bases. Trimming removed 3 bases from V and 1 base from J, with 9 bases in between. Germline-derived CDR1 and CDR2 are LGHNT and FRNRAP. The CDR3 is 14 residues long. The CDR3 reads CASGLTGAQETQYF. The CDR3 nucleotides read TGTGCTAGTGGTTTAACAGGAGCCCAAGAGACCCAGTACTTC. Full variable domain (outside the CDR3, taken from reference TRBV12-5 and TRBJ2-5): DARVTQTPRHKVTEMGQEVTMRCQPILGHNTVFWYRQTMMQGLELLAYFRNRAPLDDSGMPKDRFSAEMPDATLATLKIQPSEPRDSAVYFCASGLTGAQETQYFGPGTRLLVL.

The J gene is TRBJ2-3, the V gene TRBV2; no definite D call. Trimming cost V 5 bases and J 4 bases, with 10 bases left between them. Per germline, CDR1 SNHLY and CDR2 FYNNEI. CDR3 length: 13 amino acids. CDR3 amino acids: CASSNSRADTQYF. CDR3 nucleotide sequence: TGTGCCAGCAGTAACTCACGCGCAGATACGCAGTATTTT.

The genes are TRBV28 and TRBJ1-5, with unresolved D. The CDR3 is 14 residues long. V shed 6 bases and J shed 10 bases, with 19 bases lying between them. The V gene's germline CDR1 is MDHEN and CDR2 SYDVKM. The CDR3 region has the DNA TGTGCCAGCAGACCCTTCCTCCGGGGAACCCCCCAGCATTTT. It yields the protein CASRPFLRGTPQHF.

This chain links TRBV28 with TRBJ2-5; 8 bases are shared with TRBD1. The CDR3 runs to 16 residues. J was trimmed by 0 bases and V by 5 bases; bases with no gene match: 8. CDR1 is MDHEN, CDR2 SYDVKM, per germline. CDR3 sequence: CASSPDRASYQETQYF. CDR3 coding DNA: TGTGCCAGCAGTCCGGACAGGGCCTCGTACCAAGAGACCCAGTACTTC.

This clone was counted only a few times. The rearrangement uses TRBV11-3 and TRBJ2-1; either TRBD1 or TRBD2 may fit D (5 bases each). This CDR3 is built from 14 residues. CDR1 and CDR2 (germline): SGHNT, YENEEA. V was clipped by 5 bases and J by 7 bases, with 15 bases between them. Here the CDR3 reads CASSPQGEVNEQFF. The CDR3 coding sequence is TGTGCCAGCAGCCCCCAGGGAGAGGTAAATGAGCAGTTCTTC.

This rearrangement joins TRBV2 to TRBJ1-1, with D maybe TRBD1 (5 bases). The CDR3 is 14 residues long. Trimming took 7 bases from V and 2 from J, leaving 14 bases between them. Germline CDR1 SNHLY, CDR2 FYNNEI. The CDR3 DNA reads as TGTGCCAGCACCGAGGGACGAAAAAACACTGAAGCTTTCTTT. Translated: CASTEGRKNTEAFF. The whole variable domain, filled in from reference TRBV2 and TRBJ1-1, reads EPEVTQTPSHQVTQMGQEVILRCVPISNHLYFYWYRQILGQKVEFLVSFYNNEISEKSEIFDDQFSVERPDGSNFTLKIRSTKLEDSAMYFCASTEGRKNTEAFFGQGTRLTVV.

The chain combines TRBV15 with TRBJ1-5, with D unclear. Trimming left V 7 bases short and J 9 bases short, with 16 bases between. The CDR3 loop spans 13 amino acids. Germline CDR1 LNHNV, CDR2 YYDKDF (reference sequence). The CDR3 loop is CATNTRRGWPQHF. DNA for the CDR3: TGTGCCACCAACACTCGCCGGGGATGGCCCCAGCATTTT.